This T cell receptor (beta chain) comes out of a study of cytomegalovirus exposure and HLA in healthy donors. Notes on the study in general: Earlier analysis found most TCR beta V segments productive about 87% or about 30% of the time. The only immune exposure information that was available was CMV serostatus.

Amplification used 60 Vbeta primers and 13 Jbeta primers. Using immunoSEQ multiplex PCR, the repertoire was profiled, and TCRdb retains in-frame clones only, with some absent. The data hold roughly 190,000 clones, with roughly 86% observed a single time. V was shortened by 0 bases and J by 2 bases, with 11 bases between the two germline ends. There are 15 residues in the CDR3. Looked up from germline, CDR1 is SGHRS and CDR2 is YFSETQ. About this clone: Its cognate antigen is unknown.

The sequence came from a woman aged 18-30 years in good health and CMV-seronegative. The chain has TRBV5-1 and TRBJ1-2; D gene unclear. Sequencing was carried out using PBMCs. CDR3 nucleotide sequence: TGCGCCAGCAGCTTGGCCCCCGGGATCAACTATGGCTACACCTTC. This encodes CASSLAPGINYGYTF.